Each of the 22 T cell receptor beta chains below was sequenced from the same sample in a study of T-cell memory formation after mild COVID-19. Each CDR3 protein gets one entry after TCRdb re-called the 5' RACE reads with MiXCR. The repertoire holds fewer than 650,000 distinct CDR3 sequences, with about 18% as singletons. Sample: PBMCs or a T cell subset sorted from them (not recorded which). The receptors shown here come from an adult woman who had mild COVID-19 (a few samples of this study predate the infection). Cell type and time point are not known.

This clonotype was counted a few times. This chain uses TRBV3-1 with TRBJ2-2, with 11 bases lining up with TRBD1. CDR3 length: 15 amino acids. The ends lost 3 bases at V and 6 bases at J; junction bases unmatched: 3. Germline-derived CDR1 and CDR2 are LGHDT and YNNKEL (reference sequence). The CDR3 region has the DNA TGTGCCAGCAGCCAGGGGACAGGGGGTCCCGGGGAGCTGTTTTTT. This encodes CASSQGTGGPGELFF.

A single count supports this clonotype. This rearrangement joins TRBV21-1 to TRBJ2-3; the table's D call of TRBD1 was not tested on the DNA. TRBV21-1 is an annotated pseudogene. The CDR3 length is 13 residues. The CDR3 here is CASSKGRGQTQYF. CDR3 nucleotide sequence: TGTGCCAGCAGCAAAGGGAGGGGACAGACGCAGTATTTT.

The CDR3 coding sequence is TGTGCCAGCAGCCATCTTGAGTTGCGGGAGGGCTACAATGAGCAGTTCTTC. This sequence encodes CASSHLELREGYNEQFF. The rearrangement uses TRBV7-3 and TRBJ2-1, with 9 bases matching TRBD2. The CDR3 spans 17 residues. Germline loops: CDR1 SGHTA, CDR2 FQGTGA. The V segment lost 5 bases and the J segment 3 bases; nucleotides outside the gene matches: 11.

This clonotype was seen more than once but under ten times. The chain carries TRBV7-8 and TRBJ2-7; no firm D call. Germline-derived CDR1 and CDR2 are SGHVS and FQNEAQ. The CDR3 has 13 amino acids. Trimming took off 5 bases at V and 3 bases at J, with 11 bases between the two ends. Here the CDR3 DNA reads TGTGCCAGCAGCCGACAATTGTTCTACGAGCAGTACTTC. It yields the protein CASSRQLFYEQYF. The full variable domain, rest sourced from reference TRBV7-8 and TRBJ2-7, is GAGVSQSPRYKVAKRGQDVALRCDPISGHVSLFWYQQALGQGPEFLTYFQNEAQLDKSGLPSDRFFAERPEGSVSTLKIQRTQQEDSAVYLCASSRQLFYEQYFGPGTRLTVT.

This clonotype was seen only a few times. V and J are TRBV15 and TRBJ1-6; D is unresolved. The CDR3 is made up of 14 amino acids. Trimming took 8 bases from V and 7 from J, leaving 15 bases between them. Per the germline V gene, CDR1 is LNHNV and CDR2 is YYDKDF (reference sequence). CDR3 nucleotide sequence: TGTGCCACCGGCCGTGGGCAGGAGAATTCACCCCTCCACTTT. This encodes CATGRGQENSPLHF.

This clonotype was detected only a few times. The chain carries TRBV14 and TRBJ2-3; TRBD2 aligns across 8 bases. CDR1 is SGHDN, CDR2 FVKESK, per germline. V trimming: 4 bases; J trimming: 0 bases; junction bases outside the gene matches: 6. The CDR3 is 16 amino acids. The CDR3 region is CASSRGSGVSTDTQYF. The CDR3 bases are TGTGCCAGCAGCCGGGGTAGCGGGGTAAGCACAGATACGCAGTATTTT.

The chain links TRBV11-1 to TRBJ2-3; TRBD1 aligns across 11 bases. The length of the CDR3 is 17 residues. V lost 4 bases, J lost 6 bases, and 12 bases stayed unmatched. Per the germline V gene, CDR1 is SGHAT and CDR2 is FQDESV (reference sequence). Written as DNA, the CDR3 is TGTGCCAGCAGCTCCTCCCTGGACAGGGGGCTGGGGGATACGCAGTATTTT. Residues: CASSSSLDRGLGDTQYF.

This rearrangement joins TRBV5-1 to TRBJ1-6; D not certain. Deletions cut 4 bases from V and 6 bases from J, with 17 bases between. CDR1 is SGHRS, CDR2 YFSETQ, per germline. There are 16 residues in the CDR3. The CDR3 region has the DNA TGCGCCAGCAGCCAGTCGGTAGGGAGTGTTAATTCACCCCTCCACTTT. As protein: CASSQSVGSVNSPLHF.

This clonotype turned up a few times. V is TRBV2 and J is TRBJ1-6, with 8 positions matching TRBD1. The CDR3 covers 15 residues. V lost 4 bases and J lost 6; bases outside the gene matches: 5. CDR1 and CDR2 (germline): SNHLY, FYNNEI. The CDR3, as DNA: TGTGCCAGCAGTGCCGACAGGGGCGGTAATTCACCCCTCCACTTT. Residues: CASSADRGGNSPLHF.

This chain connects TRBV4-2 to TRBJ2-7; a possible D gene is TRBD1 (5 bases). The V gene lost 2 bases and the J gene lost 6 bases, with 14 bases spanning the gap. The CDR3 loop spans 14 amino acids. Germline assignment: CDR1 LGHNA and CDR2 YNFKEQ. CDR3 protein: CASSQLGDGLEQYF. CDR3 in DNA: TGTGCCAGCAGCCAATTAGGGGATGGCCTCGAGCAGTACTTC.

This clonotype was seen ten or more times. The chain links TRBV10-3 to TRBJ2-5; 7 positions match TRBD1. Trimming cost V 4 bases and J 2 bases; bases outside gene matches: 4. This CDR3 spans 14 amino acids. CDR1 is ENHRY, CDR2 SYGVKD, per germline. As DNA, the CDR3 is TGTGCCATCAGTGGAACAGGGGCGCAAGAGACCCAGTACTTC. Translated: CAISGTGAQETQYF.

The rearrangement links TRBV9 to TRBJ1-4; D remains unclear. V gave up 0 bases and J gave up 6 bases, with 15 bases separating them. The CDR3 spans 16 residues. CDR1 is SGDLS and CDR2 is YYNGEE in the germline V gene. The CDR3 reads CASSVESGPAHEKLFF. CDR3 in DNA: TGTGCCAGCAGCGTAGAGTCGGGCCCAGCCCATGAAAAACTGTTTTTT.

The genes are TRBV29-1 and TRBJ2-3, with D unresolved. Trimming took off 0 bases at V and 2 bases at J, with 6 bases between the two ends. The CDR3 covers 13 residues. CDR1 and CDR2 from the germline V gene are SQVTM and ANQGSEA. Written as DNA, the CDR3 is TGCAGCGTTGAAGAAGGACCCACAGATACGCAGTATTTT. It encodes CSVEEGPTDTQYF.

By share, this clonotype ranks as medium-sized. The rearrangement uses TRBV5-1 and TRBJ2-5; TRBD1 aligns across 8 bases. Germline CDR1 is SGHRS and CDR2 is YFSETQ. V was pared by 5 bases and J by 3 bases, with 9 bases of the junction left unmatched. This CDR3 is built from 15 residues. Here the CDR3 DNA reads TGCGCCAGCAGGACGCGCATGACAGGGGAAGAGACCCAGTACTTC. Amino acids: CASRTRMTGEETQYF.

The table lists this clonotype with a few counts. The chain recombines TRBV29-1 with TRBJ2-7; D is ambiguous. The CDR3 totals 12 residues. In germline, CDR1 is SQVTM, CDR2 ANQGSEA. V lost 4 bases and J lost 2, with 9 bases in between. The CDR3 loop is CSVVSSPYEQYF. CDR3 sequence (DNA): TGCAGCGTTGTATCCAGTCCCTACGAGCAGTACTTC.

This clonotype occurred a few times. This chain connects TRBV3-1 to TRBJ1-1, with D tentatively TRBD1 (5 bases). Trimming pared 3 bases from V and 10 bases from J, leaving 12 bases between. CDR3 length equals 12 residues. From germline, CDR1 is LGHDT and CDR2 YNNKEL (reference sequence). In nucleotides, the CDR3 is TGTGCCAGCAGCCAGGGGAATAGGGGAGCTTTCTTT. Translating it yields CASSQGNRGAFF.

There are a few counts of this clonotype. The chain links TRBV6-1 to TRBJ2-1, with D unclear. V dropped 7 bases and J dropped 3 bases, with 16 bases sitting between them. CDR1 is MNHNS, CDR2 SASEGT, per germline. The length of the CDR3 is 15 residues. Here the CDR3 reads CASTLTVNYYNEQFF. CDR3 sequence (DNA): TGTGCCAGCACCTTGACGGTGAATTACTACAATGAGCAGTTCTTC.

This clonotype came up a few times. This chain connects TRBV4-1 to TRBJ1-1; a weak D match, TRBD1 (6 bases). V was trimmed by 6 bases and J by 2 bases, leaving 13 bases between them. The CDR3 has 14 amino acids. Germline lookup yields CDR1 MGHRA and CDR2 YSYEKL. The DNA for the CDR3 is TGCGCCAGCAGGCTACAGGGAGCAAACACTGAAGCTTTCTTT. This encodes CASRLQGANTEAFF.

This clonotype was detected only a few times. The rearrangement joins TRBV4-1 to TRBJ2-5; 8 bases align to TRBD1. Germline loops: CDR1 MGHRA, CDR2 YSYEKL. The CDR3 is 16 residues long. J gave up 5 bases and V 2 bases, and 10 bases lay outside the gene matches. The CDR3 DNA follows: TGCGCCAGCAGCCAACGGCTGGGACAGGAGGGGGAGACCCAGTACTTC. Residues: CASSQRLGQEGETQYF.

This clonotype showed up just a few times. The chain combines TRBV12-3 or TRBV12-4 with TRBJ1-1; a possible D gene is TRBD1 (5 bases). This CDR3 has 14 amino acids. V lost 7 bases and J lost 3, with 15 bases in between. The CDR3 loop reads CASIPGLRDTEAFF. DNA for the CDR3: TGTGCCAGCATCCCGGGCCTCAGGGACACTGAAGCTTTCTTT.

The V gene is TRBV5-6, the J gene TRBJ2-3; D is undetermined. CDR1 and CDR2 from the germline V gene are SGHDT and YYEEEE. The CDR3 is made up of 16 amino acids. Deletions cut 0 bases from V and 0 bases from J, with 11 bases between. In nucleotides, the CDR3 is TGTGCCAGCAGCTTGGAACCCCTATTAAGCACAGATACGCAGTATTTT. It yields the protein CASSLEPLLSTDTQYF.

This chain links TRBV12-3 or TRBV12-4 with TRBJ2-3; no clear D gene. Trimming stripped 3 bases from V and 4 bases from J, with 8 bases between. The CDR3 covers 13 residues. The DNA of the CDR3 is TGTGCCAGCAGTTTTGCGGAGTCAGATACGCAGTATTTT. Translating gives CASSFAESDTQYF.